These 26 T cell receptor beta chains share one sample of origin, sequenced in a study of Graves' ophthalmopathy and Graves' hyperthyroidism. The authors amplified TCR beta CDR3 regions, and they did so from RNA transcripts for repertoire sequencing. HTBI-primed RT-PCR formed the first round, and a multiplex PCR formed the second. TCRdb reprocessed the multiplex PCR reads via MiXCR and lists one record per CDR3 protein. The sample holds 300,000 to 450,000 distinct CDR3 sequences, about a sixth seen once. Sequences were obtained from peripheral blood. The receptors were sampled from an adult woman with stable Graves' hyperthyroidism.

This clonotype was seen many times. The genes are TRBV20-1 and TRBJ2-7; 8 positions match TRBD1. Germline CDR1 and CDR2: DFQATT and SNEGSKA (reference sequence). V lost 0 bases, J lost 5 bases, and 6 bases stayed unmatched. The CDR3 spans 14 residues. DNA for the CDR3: TGCAGTGCTAGAGACCCCACGGACAGGGACGAGCAGTACTTC. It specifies CSARDPTDRDEQYF.

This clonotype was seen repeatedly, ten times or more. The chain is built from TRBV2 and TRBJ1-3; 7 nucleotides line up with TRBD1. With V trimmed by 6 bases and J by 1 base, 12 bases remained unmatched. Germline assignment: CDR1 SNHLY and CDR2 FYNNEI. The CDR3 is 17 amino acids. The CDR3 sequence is CASRPLTGHVSGNTIYF. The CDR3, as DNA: TGTGCCAGCAGGCCCCTGACAGGGCATGTTTCTGGAAACACCATATATTTT.

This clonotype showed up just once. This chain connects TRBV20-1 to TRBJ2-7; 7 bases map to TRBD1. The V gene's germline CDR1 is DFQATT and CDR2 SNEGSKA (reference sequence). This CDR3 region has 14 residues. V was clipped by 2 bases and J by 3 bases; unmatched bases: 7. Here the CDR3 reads CSARSGTAGYEQYF. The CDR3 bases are TGCAGTGCTAGATCGGGGACAGCAGGCTACGAGCAGTACTTC.

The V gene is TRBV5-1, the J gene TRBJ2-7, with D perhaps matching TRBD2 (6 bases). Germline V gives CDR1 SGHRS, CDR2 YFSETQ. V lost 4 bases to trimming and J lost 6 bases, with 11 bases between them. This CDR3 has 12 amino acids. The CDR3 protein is CASSPGRFEQYF. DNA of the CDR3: TGCGCCAGCAGCCCCGGGAGATTCGAGCAGTACTTC.

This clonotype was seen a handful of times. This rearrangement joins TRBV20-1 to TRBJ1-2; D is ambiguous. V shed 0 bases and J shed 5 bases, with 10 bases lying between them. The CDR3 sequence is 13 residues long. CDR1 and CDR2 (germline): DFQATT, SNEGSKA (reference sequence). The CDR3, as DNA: TGCAGTGCTAGAGATCTGATGAGATATGGCTACACCTTC. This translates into CSARDLMRYGYTF.

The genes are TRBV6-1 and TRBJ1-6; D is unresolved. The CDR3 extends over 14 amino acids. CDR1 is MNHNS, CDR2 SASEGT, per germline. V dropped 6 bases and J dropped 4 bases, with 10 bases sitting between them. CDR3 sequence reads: CASRRPDYNSPLHF. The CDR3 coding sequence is TGTGCCAGCAGGCGCCCCGATTATAATTCACCCCTCCACTTT.

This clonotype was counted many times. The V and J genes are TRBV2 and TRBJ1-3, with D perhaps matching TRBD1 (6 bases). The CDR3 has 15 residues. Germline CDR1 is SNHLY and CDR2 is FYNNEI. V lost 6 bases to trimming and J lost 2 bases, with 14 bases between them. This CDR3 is CASSQNRDTGNTIYF. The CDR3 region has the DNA TGTGCCAGCAGCCAAAACCGGGACACTGGAAACACCATATATTTT.

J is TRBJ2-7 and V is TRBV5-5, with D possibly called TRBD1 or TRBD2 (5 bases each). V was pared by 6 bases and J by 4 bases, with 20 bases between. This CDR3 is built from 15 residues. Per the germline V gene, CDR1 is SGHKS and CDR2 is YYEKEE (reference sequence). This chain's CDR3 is CASTPVGAGLYEQYF. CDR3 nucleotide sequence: TGTGCCAGCACCCCCGTCGGGGCAGGGTTATACGAGCAGTACTTC.

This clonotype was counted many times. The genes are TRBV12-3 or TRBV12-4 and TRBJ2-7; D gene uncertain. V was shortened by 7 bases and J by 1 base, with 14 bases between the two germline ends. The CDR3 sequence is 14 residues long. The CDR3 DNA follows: TGTGCCAGCACCACTCTAGACCTATCCTACGAGCAGTACTTC. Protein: CASTTLDLSYEQYF.

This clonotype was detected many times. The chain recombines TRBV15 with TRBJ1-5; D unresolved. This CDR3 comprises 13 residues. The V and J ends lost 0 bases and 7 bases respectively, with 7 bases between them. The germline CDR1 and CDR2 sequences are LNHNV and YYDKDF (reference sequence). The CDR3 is CATSREREQPQHF. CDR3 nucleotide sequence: TGTGCCACCAGCAGAGAGCGGGAACAGCCCCAGCATTTT.

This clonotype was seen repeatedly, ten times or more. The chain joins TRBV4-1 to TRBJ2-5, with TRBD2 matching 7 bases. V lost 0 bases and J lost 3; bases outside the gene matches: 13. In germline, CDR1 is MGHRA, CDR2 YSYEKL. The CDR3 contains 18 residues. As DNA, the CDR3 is TGCGCCAGCAGCCAAGATCTGGGGGAGGGCTCTCGCGAAGAGACCCAGTACTTC. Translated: CASSQDLGEGSREETQYF.

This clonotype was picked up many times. CDR3 nucleotides: TGCGCCAGCAGTGAGTCGGTATACTCCTACGAGCAGTACTTC. It yields the protein CASSESVYSYEQYF. The chain carries TRBV10-2 and TRBJ2-7; unclear D gene. This CDR3 has 14 amino acids. The V end was cut by 0 bases, the J end by 0 bases, with 6 bases between. Looked up from germline, CDR1 is WSHSY and CDR2 is SAAADI.

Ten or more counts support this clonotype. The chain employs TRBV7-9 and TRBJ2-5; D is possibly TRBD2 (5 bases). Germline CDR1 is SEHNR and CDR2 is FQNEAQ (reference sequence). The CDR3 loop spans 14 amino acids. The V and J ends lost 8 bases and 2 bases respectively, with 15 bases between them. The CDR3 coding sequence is TGTGCCAGCTCGGCGGGCGGCTGGCAAGAGACCCAGTACTTC. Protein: CASSAGGWQETQYF.

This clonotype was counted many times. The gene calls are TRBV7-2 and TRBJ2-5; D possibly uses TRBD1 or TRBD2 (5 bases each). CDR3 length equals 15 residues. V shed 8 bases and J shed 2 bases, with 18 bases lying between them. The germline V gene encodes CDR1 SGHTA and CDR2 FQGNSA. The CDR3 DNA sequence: TGTGCCAGCCCTTCCCAACCGGGACCTCAAGAGACCCAGTACTTC. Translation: CASPSQPGPQETQYF.

CDR3 coding DNA: TGCGCCAGCAGCCAAGTAGGACGGTCAAACACCGGGGAGCTGTTTTTT. This codes for CASSQVGRSNTGELFF. J is TRBJ2-2 and V is TRBV4-1; D is unclear. Germline CDR1 is MGHRA and CDR2 is YSYEKL. Trimming took off 1 base at V and 2 bases at J, with 11 bases between the two ends. CDR3 length: 16 residues.

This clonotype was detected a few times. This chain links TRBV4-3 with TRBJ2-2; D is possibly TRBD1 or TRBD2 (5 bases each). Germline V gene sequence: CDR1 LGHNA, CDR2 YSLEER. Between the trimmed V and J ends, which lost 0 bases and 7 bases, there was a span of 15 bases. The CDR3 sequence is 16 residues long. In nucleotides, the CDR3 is TGCGCCAGCAGCCAAGAGAGGGGCCCGGGGAACGGGGAGCTGTTTTTT. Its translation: CASSQERGPGNGELFF.

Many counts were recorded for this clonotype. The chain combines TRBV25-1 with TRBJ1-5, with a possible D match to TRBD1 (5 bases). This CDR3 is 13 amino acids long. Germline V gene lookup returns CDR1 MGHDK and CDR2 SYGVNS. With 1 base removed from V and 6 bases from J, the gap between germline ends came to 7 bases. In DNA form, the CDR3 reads TGTGCCAGCAGTGAATCAGGGAGTCAGCCCCAGCATTTT. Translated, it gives CASSESGSQPQHF.

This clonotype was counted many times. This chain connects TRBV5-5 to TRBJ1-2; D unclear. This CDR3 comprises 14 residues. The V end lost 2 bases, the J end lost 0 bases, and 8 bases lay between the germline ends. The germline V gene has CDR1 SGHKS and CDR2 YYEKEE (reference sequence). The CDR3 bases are TGTGCCAGCAGCTTCCAGCCAGCTAACTATGGCTACACCTTC. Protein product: CASSFQPANYGYTF.

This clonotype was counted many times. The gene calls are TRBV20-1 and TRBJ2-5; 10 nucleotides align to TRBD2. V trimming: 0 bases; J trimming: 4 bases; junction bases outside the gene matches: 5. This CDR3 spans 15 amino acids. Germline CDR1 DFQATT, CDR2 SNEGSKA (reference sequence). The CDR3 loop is CSARDLAGAGETQYF. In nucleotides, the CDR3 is TGCAGTGCTAGAGATCTAGCGGGAGCCGGAGAGACCCAGTACTTC.

CDR3 nucleotides: TGTGCCATCAGTGTGTCGAGGGACAGAGAAGCTTTCTTT. Its translation: CAISVSRDREAFF. V is TRBV10-3 and J is TRBJ1-1, with 7 bases lining up with TRBD1. This CDR3 spans 13 amino acids. J gave up 8 bases and V 4 bases, and 7 bases lay outside the gene matches. CDR1 and CDR2 (germline): ENHRY, SYGVKD.

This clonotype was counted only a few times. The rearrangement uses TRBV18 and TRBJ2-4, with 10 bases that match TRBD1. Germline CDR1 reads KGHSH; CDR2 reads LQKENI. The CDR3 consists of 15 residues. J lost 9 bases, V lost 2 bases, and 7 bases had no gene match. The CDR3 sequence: CASSPIGQGEGIQYF. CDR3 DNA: TGTGCCAGCTCACCAATAGGACAGGGGGAAGGCATTCAGTACTTC.

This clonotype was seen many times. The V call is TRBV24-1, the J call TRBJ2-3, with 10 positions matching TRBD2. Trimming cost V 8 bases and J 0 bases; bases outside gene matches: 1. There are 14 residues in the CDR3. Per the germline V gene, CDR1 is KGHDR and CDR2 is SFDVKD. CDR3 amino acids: CATTSGSSTDTQYF. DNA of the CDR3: TGTGCCACCACTAGCGGGAGTAGCACAGATACGCAGTATTTT.

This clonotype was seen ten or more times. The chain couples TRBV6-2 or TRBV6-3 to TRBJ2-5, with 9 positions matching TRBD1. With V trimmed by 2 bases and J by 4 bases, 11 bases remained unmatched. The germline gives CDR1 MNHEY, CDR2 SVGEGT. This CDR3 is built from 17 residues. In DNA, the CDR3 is TGTGCCAGCAGTTACCTAACCGGGACAGGGATTATAGAGACCCAGTACTTC. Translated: CASSYLTGTGIIETQYF.

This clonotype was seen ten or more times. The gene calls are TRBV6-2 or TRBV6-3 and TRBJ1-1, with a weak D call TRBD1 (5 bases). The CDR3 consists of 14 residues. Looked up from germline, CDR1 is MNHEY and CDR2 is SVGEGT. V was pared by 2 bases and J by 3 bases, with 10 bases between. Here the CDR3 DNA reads TGTGCCAGCAGTTACGGGGGTGTGTACACTGAAGCTTTCTTT. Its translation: CASSYGGVYTEAFF.

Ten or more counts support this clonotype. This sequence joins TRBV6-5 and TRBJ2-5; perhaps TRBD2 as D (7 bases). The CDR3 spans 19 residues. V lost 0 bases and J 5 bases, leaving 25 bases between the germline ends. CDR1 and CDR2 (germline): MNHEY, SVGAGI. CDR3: CASSYSLREFPVGGETQYF. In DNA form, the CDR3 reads TGTGCCAGCAGTTACTCCCTGCGGGAGTTCCCGGTAGGGGGGGAGACCCAGTACTTC.

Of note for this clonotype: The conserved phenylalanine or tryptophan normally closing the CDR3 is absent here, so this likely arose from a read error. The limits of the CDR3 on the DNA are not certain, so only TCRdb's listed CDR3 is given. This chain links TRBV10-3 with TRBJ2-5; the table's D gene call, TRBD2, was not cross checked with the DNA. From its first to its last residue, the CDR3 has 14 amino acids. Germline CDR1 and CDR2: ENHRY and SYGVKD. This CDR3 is CAIGTGEGRETGDL.